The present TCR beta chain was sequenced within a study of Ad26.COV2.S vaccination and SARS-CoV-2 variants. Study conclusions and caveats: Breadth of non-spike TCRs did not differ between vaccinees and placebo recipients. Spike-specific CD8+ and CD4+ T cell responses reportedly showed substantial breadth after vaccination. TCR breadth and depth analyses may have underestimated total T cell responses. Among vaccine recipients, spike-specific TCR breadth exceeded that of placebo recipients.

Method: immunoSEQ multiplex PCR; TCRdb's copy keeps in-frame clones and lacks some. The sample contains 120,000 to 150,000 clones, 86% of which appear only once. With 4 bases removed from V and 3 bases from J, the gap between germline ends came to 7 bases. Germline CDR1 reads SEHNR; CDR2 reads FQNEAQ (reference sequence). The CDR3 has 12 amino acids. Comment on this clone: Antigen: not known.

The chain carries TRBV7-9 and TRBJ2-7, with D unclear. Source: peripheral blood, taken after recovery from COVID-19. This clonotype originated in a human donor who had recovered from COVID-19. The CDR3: CASSSQLYEQYF. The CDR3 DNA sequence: TGTGCCAGCAGCTCACAGCTCTACGAGCAGTACTTC.